This T cell receptor (beta chain) was captured by sequencing in a study of monozygotic twins with inflammatory bowel disease. Overall study findings and caveats: No difference in repertoire similarity was seen between concordant and discordant twins, possibly because power was limited.

A template switching step added UMIs, each with a 6-nucleotide sample barcode. From its re-call of the 5' RACE reads, TCRdb lists each CDR3 protein once, without DNA. The sample totals around 450,000 distinct CDR3 sequences. In regard to this clonotype: Its antigen is currently unknown.

The sample taken for sequencing was blood. This clonotype originated in a human donor with ulcerative colitis or Crohn's disease, or a healthy co-twin of an affected twin (not recorded which).

CDR3 loop: CASSLGGAHEQYF. This rearrangement joins TRBV5-1 to TRBJ2-7. The CDR3 loop spans 13 amino acids. CDR1 is SGHRS, CDR2 YFSETQ, per germline.